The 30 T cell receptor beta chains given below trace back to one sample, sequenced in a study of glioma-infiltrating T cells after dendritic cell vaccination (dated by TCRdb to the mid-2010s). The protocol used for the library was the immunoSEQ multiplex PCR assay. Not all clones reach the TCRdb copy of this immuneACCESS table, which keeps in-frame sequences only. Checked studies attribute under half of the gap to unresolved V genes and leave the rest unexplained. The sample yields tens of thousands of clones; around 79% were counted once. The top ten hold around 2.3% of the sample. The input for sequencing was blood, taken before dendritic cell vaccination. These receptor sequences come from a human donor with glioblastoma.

CDR3 in amino acids: CASSRSPNTEAFF. The CDR3 nucleotides are TGTGCCAGCTCTAGAAGCCCCAACACTGAAGCTTTCTTT. The V gene is TRBV9, the J gene TRBJ1-1; no reliable D call. The CDR3 loop spans 13 amino acids. V gave up 7 bases and J gave up 2 bases, with 12 bases separating them. Germline lookup yields CDR1 SGDLS and CDR2 YYNGEE. The complete variable domain, with remaining parts taken from reference TRBV9 and TRBJ1-1, reads DSGVTQTPKHLITATGQRVTLRCSPRSGDLSVYWYQQSLDQGLQFLIQYYNGEERAKGNILERFSAQQFPDLHSELNLSSLELGDSALYFCASSRSPNTEAFFGQGTRLTVV.

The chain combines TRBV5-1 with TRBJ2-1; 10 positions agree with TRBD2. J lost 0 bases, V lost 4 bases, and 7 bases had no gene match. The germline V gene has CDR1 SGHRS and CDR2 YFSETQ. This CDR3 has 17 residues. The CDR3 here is CASSASSGGSSYNEQFF. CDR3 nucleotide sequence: TGCGCCAGCAGCGCCTCTAGCGGGGGTAGCTCCTACAATGAGCAGTTCTTC.

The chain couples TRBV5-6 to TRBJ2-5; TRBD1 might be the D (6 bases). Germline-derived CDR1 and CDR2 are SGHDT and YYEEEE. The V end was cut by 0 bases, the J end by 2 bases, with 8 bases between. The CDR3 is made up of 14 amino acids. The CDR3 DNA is TGTGCCAGCAGCTTGGATAGGGGGCAAGAGACCCAGTACTTC. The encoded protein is CASSLDRGQETQYF.

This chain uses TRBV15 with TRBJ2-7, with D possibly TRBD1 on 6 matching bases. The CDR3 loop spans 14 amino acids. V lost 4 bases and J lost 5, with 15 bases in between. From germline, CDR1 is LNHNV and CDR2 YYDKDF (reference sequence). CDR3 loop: CATSKSPRGDEQYV. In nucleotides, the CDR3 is TGTGCCACCAGCAAGTCTCCCAGGGGAGACGAGCAGTACGTC.

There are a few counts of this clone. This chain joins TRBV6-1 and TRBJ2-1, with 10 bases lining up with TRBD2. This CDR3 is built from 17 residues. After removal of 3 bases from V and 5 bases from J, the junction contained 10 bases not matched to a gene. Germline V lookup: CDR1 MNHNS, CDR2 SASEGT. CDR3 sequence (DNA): TGTGCCAGCAGTGATAAAGCTAGCGGGAGTGTCCACAATGAGCAGTTCTTC. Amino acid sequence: CASSDKASGSVHNEQFF.

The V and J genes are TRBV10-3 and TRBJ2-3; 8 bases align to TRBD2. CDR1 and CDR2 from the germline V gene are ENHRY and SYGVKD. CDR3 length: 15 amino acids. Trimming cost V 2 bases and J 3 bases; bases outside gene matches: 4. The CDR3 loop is CAISEREGQTDTQYF. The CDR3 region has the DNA TGTGCCATCAGTGAGCGGGAGGGCCAGACAGATACGCAGTATTTT.

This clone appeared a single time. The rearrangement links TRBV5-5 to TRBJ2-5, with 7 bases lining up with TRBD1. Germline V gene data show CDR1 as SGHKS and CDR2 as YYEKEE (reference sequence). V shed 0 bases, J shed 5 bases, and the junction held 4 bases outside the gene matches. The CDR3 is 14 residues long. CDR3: CASSLDRGRETQYF. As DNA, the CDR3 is TGTGCCAGCAGCTTGGACAGGGGCCGTGAGACCCAGTACTTC.

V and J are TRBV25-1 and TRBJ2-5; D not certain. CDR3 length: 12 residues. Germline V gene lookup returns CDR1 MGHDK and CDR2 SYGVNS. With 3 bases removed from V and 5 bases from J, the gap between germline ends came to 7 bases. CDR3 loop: CASSDYVETQYF. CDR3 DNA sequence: TGTGCCAGCAGTGACTATGTGGAGACCCAGTACTTC. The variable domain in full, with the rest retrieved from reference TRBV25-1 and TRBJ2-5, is EADIYQTPRYLVIGTGKKITLECSQTMGHDKMYWYQQDPGMELHLIHYSYGVNSTEKGDLSSESTVSRIRTEHFPLTLESARPSHTSQYLCASSDYVETQYFGPGTRLLVL.

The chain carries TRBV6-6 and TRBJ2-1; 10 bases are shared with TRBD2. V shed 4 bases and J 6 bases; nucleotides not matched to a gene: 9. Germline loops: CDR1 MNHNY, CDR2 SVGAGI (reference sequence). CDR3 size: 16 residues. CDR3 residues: CASSSIASGSSNEQFF. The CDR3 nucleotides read TGTGCCAGCAGTTCGATAGCTAGCGGGAGTAGCAATGAGCAGTTCTTC.

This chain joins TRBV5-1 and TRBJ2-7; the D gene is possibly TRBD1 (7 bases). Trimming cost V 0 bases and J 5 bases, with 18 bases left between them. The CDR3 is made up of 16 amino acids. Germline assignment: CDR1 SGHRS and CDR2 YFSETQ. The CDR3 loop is CASSLAKGGQRNEQYF. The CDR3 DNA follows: TGCGCCAGCAGCTTGGCCAAGGGGGGACAGAGGAACGAGCAGTACTTC.

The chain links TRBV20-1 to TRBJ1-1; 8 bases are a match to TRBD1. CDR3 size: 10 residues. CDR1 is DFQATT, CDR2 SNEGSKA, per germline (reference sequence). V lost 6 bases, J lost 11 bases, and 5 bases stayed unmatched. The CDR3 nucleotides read TGCAGTGCGAAGGACAGGGCTGCTTTCTTT. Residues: CSAKDRAAFF.

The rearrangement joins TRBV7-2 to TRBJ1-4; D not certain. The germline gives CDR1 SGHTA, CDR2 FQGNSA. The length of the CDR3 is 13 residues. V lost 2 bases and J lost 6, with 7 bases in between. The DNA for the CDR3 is TGTGCCAGCAGCTTATTATCGGATGAAAAACTGTTTTTT. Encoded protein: CASSLLSDEKLFF.

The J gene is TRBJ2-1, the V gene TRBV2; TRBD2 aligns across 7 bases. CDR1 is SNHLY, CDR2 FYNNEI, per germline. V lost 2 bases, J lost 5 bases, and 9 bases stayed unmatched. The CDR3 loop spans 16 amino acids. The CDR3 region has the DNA TGTGCCAGCAGTGAATTCGGGACTACCGTGCACAATGAGCAGTTCTTC. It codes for CASSEFGTTVHNEQFF. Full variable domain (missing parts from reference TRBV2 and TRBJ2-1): EPEVTQTPSHQVTQMGQEVILRCVPISNHLYFYWYRQILGQKVEFLVSFYNNEISEKSEIFDDQFSVERPDGSNFTLKIRSTKLEDSAMYFCASSEFGTTVHNEQFFGPGTRLTVL.

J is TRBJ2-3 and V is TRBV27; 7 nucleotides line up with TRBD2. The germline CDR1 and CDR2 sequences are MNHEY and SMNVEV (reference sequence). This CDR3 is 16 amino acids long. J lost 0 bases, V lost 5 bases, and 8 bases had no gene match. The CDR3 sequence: CASSPRLAASTDTQYF. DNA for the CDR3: TGTGCCAGCAGTCCCCGACTAGCTGCTAGCACAGATACGCAGTATTTT.

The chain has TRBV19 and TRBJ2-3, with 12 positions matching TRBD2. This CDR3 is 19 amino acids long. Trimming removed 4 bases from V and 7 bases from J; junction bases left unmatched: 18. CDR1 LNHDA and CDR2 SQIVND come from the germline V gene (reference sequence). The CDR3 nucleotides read TGTGCCAGTAGTACCCTAAACGTTAGACTAGCGGGAGCGGGGCATACGCAGTATTTT. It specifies CASSTLNVRLAGAGHTQYF.

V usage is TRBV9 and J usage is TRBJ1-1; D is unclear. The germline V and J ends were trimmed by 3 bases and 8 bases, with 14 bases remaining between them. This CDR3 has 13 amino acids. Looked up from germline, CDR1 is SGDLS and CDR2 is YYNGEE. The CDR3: CASSASEGSEAFF. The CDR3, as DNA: TGTGCCAGCAGCGCGTCGGAAGGGAGCGAAGCTTTCTTT.

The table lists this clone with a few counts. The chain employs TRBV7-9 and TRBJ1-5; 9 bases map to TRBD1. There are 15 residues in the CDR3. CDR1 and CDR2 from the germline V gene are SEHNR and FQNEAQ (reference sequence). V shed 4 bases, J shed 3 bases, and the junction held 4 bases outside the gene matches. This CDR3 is CASSSGQGINQPQHF. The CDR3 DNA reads TGTGCCAGCAGCTCAGGACAGGGGATCAATCAGCCCCAGCATTTT.

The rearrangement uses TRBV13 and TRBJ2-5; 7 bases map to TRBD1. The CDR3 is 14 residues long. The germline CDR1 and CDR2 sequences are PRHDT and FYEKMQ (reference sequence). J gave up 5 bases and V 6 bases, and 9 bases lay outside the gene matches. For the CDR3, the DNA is TGTGCCAGCAGGCAGACAGGGTTGGGGGAGACCCAGTACTTC. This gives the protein CASRQTGLGETQYF.

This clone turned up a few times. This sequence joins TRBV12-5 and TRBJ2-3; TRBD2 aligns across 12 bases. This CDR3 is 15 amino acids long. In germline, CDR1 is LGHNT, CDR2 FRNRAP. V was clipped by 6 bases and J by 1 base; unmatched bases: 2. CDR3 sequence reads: CASGRTSGGTDTQYF. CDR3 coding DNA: TGTGCTAGTGGGAGGACTAGCGGGGGCACAGATACGCAGTATTTT.

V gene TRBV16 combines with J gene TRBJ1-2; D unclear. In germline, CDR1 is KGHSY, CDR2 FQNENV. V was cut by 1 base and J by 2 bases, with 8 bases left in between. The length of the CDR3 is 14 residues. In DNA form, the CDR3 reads TGTGCCAGCAGCCAATATACACAGAACTATGGCTACACCTTC. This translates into CASSQYTQNYGYTF.

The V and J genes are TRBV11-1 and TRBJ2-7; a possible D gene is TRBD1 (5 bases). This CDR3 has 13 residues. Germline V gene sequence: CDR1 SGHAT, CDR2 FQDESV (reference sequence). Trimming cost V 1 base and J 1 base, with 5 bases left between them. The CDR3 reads CASSLGQSYEQYF. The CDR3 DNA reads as TGTGCCAGCAGCTTAGGACAGTCCTACGAGCAGTACTTC.

The CDR3 DNA sequence: TGTGCCAGTAGCCGGACAGGGTCCGGGGAGCTGTTTTTT. It translates to CASSRTGSGELFF. The V and J genes are TRBV19 and TRBJ2-2, with 8 bases aligning to TRBD1. CDR1 and CDR2 from the germline V gene are LNHDA and SQIVND (reference sequence). The trim removed 6 bases at V and 6 bases at J, leaving 3 bases unmatched. The CDR3 is 13 amino acids.

CDR3 sequence (DNA): TGTGCCAGTGTAACAGGGGCCTCTGGGGCCAACGTCCTGACTTTC. This encodes CASVTGASGANVLTF. The gene calls are TRBV19 and TRBJ2-6; 7 bases map to TRBD1. The CDR3 has 15 amino acids. Germline trimming cut 8 bases from V and 0 bases from J; bases unmatched to any gene: 4. Germline V gene data show CDR1 as LNHDA and CDR2 as SQIVND (reference sequence).

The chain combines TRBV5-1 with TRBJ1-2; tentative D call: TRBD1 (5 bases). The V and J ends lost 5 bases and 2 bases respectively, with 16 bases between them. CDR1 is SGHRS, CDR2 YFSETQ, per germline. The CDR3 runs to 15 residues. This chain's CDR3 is CASSKGQGFNYGYTF. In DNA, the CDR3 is TGCGCCAGCAGTAAGGGGCAGGGATTCAACTATGGCTACACCTTC.

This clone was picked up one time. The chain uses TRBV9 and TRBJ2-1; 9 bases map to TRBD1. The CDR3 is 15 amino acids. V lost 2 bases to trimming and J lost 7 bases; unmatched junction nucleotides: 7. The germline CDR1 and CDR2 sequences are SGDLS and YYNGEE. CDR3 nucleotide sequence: TGTGCCAGCAGCGTCACCGGGACAGGGTTTAATGAGCAGTTCTTC. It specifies CASSVTGTGFNEQFF.

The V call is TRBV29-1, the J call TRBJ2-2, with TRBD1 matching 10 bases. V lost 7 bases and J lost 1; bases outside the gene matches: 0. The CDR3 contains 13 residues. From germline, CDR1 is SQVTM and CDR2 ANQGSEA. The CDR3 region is CSGDRGNTGELFF. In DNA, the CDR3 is TGCAGCGGGGACAGGGGGAACACCGGGGAGCTGTTTTTT.

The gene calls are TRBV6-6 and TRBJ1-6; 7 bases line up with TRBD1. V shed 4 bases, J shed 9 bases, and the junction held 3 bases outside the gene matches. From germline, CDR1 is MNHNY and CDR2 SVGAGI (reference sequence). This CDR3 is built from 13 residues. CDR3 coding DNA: TGTGCCAGCAGTTCGACAGGGACTTCACCCCTCCACTTT. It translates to CASSSTGTSPLHF.

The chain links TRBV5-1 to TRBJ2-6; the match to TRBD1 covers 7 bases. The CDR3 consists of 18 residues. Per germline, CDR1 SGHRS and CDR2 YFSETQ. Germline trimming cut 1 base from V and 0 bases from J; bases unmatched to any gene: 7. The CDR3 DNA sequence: TGCGCCAGCAGCTTGAGGAGACAGGGCAACTCTGGGGCCAACGTCCTGACTTTC. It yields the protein CASSLRRQGNSGANVLTF.

CDR3 residues: CASGGGSSYNEQFF. For the CDR3, the DNA is TGTGCCAGCGGCGGGGGGAGCTCCTACAATGAGCAGTTCTTC. The chain carries TRBV7-6 and TRBJ2-1; 8 nucleotides line up with TRBD2. In germline, CDR1 is SGHVS, CDR2 FNYEAQ. This CDR3 is 14 amino acids long. J was trimmed by 0 bases and V by 8 bases; bases with no gene match: 3.

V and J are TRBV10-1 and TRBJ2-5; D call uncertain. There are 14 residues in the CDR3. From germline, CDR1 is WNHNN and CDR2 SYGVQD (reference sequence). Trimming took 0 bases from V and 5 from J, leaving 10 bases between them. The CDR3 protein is CASSESGIWETQYF. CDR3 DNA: TGCGCCAGCAGTGAGTCTGGCATTTGGGAGACCCAGTACTTC.